This T cell receptor (beta chain) comes out of a study of PD-L1 blockade in urothelial cancer. For the study at large: Previous chemotherapy exposure amounted to 0 to 3 regimens for patients.

Germline assignment: CDR1 KGHSH and CDR2 LQKENI. This CDR3 spans 14 amino acids. The V and J ends lost 3 bases and 6 bases respectively, with 15 bases between them. Time point noted: pretreatment peripheral blood. Patients were living with locally advanced or metastatic urothelial carcinoma. The method was immunoSEQ multiplex PCR; TCRdb's version includes in-frame clones alone and lacks a portion of them. The sample consists of tens of thousands of clones, 80% to 85% of them appearing once. Here the sequenced sample was PBMCs, taken around atezolizumab (anti-PD-L1) treatment. The V call is TRBV18, the J call TRBJ2-7, with D possibly being TRBD1 (5 bases). The origin of this receptor is a man aged 70-80 years with urothelial cancer. CDR3 region: CASSPSLSRVEQYF. DNA for the CDR3: TGTGCCAGCTCACCTTCACTGTCCAGGGTCGAGCAGTACTTC.